This T cell receptor (beta chain) was recorded in a study of T cell responses to AZD1222 COVID-19 vaccine. Findings and limits, study-wide: Repertoire sampling occurred only after the peak T cell response. Clonal diversity may have been underestimated, and the donors were mostly white British, with more females than males.

Trimming took 0 bases from V and 8 from J, leaving 11 bases between them. Germline values: CDR1 SGHRS, CDR2 YFSETQ. This CDR3 has 13 residues. In regard to this clone: Antigen specificity is unknown.

Assay used: immunoSEQ multiplex PCR; TCRdb lists only in-frame clones, some missing. The sample lists 100,000 to 150,000 clones, about nine tenths occurring once. Sequenced material: peripheral blood, taken on day 0 of AZD1222 vaccination. The TCR sequence derives from an adult in good health. The chain combines TRBV5-1 with TRBJ1-2; the D gene is possibly TRBD1 (5 bases). CDR3 nucleotide sequence: TGCGCCAGCAGCTTGGTCGCAGGGAAAGGCTACACCTTC. It yields the protein CASSLVAGKGYTF.